The 3 T cell receptor beta chains below were found in one sample sequenced in a study of blood T cell repertoires in COVID-19. Clones were sequenced by immunoSEQ multiplex PCR, and TCRdb holds only the in-frame ones, with some missing. The sample lists some 170,000 clones; approximately 90% were seen once. The specimen was peripheral blood. The receptor set was obtained from a woman aged 45-65 years with acute or convalescent COVID-19.

V and J are TRBV6-5 and TRBJ2-3, with D unclear. CDR1 and CDR2 from the germline V gene are MNHEY and SVGAGI. Trimming stripped 6 bases from V and 1 base from J, with 8 bases between. CDR3 length equals 13 residues. CDR3 protein: CASRRRGTDTQYF. The DNA of the CDR3 is TGTGCCAGCAGGCGACGGGGCACAGATACGCAGTATTTT.

This chain joins TRBV27 and TRBJ1-5; tentative D call: TRBD1 (6 bases). CDR3 length equals 15 residues. The germline CDR1 and CDR2 sequences are MNHEY and SMNVEV (reference sequence). Trimming cost V 4 bases and J 2 bases, with 12 bases left between them. The CDR3 bases are TGTGCCAGCAGTTCACAGGGCCGGGGCAATCAGCCCCAGCATTTT. Its translation is CASSSQGRGNQPQHF.

The chain combines TRBV6-2 or TRBV6-3 with TRBJ1-5; 9 bases line up with TRBD1. Trimming at V came to 4 bases and at J to 4 bases, leaving 8 bases not matched to a gene. The CDR3 consists of 16 residues. The germline CDR1 and CDR2 sequences are MNHEY and SVGEGT. The CDR3 DNA reads as TGTGCCAGCAGTTCCCACCGGGACAGGGAGAATCAGCCCCAGCATTTT. It codes for CASSSHRDRENQPQHF.